One T cell receptor (beta chain) is described in this entry. This sample stems from a study of blood T cell repertoires in COVID-19. Germline V gene data show CDR1 as MDHEN and CDR2 as SYDVKM. With V trimmed by 4 bases and J by 1 base, 10 bases remained unmatched. This CDR3 is 18 amino acids long. In the authors' workflow: Quantification of nucleated cells was approximated via reference gene primer amplification. The protocol was immunoSEQ multiplex PCR, while the TCRdb copy is restricted to in-frame clones and leaves out a portion. That table gives V, J and clone size, and the DNA gave D and trimming. This sample carries fewer than 250,000 clones, 80% to 90% of them seen once, and the ten largest clones take approximately 8%.

The origin of this receptor is a woman aged 45-59 years with active or convalescent COVID-19. The chain uses TRBV28 and TRBJ2-1; 10 bases match TRBD1. Specimen: peripheral blood. CDR3 sequence (DNA): TGTGCCAGCAGTTCGTTTGCCGGGACAGGGGATTCCTACAATGAGCAGTTCTTC. The encoded protein is CASSSFAGTGDSYNEQFF.